The 29 T cell receptor beta chains reported below all come from one sample, sequenced in a study of blood T cell repertoires in COVID-19. TCRdb's copy holds only in-frame clones and misses some; the assay was immunoSEQ multiplex PCR. The sample lists 57,000 or so clones, approximately 83% occurring once. Sequencing used peripheral blood. The receptor set was obtained from a human donor in a cohort sampled during active COVID-19.

The chain links TRBV28 to TRBJ2-4; TRBD2 is a possible D gene (6 bases). Trimming cost V 6 bases and J 3 bases, with 18 bases left between them. The CDR3 is 16 residues long. CDR1 is MDHEN, CDR2 SYDVKM, per germline. The CDR3: CASSPGGRPIKNIQYF. CDR3 DNA sequence: TGTGCCAGCAGCCCCGGAGGGAGGCCTATCAAAAACATTCAGTACTTC.

The rearrangement links TRBV6-5 to TRBJ2-1; 10 bases match TRBD1. Looked up from germline, CDR1 is MNHEY and CDR2 is SVGAGI. The CDR3 spans 15 residues. The J segment lost 8 bases and the V segment lost 4 bases, leaving 8 bases of the junction unmatched. DNA of the CDR3: TGTGCCAGCAGTTTTACGACAGGGGGCGCTTATGAGCAGTTCTTC. This sequence encodes CASSFTTGGAYEQFF.

The chain is built from TRBV11-3 and TRBJ1-2, with 7 positions matching TRBD1. J was trimmed by 2 bases and V by 5 bases; bases with no gene match: 5. Per germline, CDR1 SGHNT and CDR2 YENEEA. The CDR3 sequence is 14 residues long. CDR3 in DNA: TGTGCCAGCAGCCGAGAGGGGGCGAACTATGGCTACACCTTC. Translated, it gives CASSREGANYGYTF.

V usage is TRBV5-1 and J usage is TRBJ1-2, with TRBD1 identical over 7 bases. CDR3 length: 13 residues. Germline CDR1 reads SGHRS; CDR2 reads YFSETQ. The J segment lost 8 bases and the V segment lost 4 bases, leaving 8 bases of the junction unmatched. CDR3 sequence (DNA): TGCGCCAGCAGCCCGGCCGGGACAGCCGGCTACACCTTC. It specifies CASSPAGTAGYTF.

This chain joins TRBV28 and TRBJ1-2, with TRBD1 identical over 7 bases. This CDR3 is 18 amino acids long. The germline V gene encodes CDR1 MDHEN and CDR2 SYDVKM. Unmatched junction bases numbered 24, after V lost 8 bases and J lost 6 bases. CDR3 bases: TGTGCCAGCGATCACTTCCTTGGACAGGCACGCCGACGAAATGGCTACACCTTC. Its protein product is CASDHFLGQARRRNGYTF.

This sequence joins TRBV25-1 and TRBJ2-7; no clear D. Germline CDR1 is MGHDK and CDR2 is SYGVNS. The V end lost 4 bases, the J end lost 2 bases, and 12 bases lay between the germline ends. The CDR3 consists of 14 residues. The CDR3 loop reads CASSGGTYAYEQYF. In DNA form, the CDR3 reads TGTGCCAGCAGTGGAGGTACTTATGCCTACGAGCAGTACTTC.

The rearrangement uses TRBV27 and TRBJ2-1, with 9 bases aligning to TRBD1. This CDR3 is built from 12 residues. The junction had 0 bases not matched to a gene; V was cut back by 4 bases and J by 8 bases. Per germline, CDR1 MNHEY and CDR2 SMNVEV (reference sequence). The CDR3 DNA follows: TGTGCCAGCAGTTACAGGGGGCATGAGCAGTTCTTC. Translating it yields CASSYRGHEQFF.

This chain links TRBV3-1 (or the pseudogene TRBV3-2) with TRBJ2-5; 8 nucleotides line up with TRBD1. Trimming removed 3 bases from V and 2 bases from J; junction bases left unmatched: 8. The CDR3 consists of 16 residues. CDR1 and CDR2 from the germline V gene are LGHDT and YNNKEL (reference sequence). The CDR3 region is CASSHRTGKRQETQYF. The CDR3 nucleotides are TGTGCCAGCAGCCATCGGACAGGGAAGAGACAAGAGACCCAGTACTTC.

A note on this clone: A much larger clone is a single base away; this may be a read error. This chain joins TRBV7-2 and TRBJ2-7; D not resolved. The CDR3 loop spans 13 amino acids. V was pared by 1 base and J by 0 bases, with 4 bases between. Germline V CDR1 and CDR2: SGHTA, FQGNSA. CDR3 sequence reads: CASSLDSSYEQYF. The CDR3 DNA reads as TGTGCCAGCAGCTTAGACAGCTCCTACGAGCAGTACTTC.

The V call is TRBV4-3, the J call TRBJ2-2; TRBD2 is a possible D gene (6 bases). The V end was cut by 4 bases, the J end by 6 bases, with 21 bases between. The CDR3 extends over 17 amino acids. Per germline, CDR1 LGHNA and CDR2 YSLEER. CDR3 sequence (DNA): TGCGCCAGCAGCCCCTTCACACCCGGGAGTTACGCCGGGGAGCTGTTTTTT. It yields the protein CASSPFTPGSYAGELFF.

V and J are TRBV7-6 and TRBJ2-7; 9 nucleotides line up with TRBD2. J was trimmed by 6 bases and V by 1 base; bases with no gene match: 10. CDR3 length: 16 residues. Germline V gives CDR1 SGHVS, CDR2 FNYEAQ. The CDR3 is CASSLGVWGLAPEQYF. The CDR3 DNA reads TGTGCCAGCAGCTTAGGGGTTTGGGGACTAGCCCCCGAGCAGTACTTC.

This clone has a single count. J is TRBJ2-7 and V is TRBV7-6, with 10 bases lining up with TRBD2. V lost 3 bases, J lost 9 bases, and 14 bases stayed unmatched. The CDR3 is 16 residues long. Germline V gene sequence: CDR1 SGHVS, CDR2 FNYEAQ. Here the CDR3 reads CASSLSVPSGRLGQYF. CDR3 bases: TGTGCCAGCAGCTTGTCAGTCCCTAGCGGGAGATTAGGGCAGTACTTC.

The genes are TRBV14 and TRBJ2-1; the D gene is possibly TRBD2 (6 bases). The CDR3 is 16 amino acids. Germline CDR1 and CDR2: SGHDN and FVKESK. Trimming removed 4 bases from V and 4 bases from J, with 17 bases in between. This CDR3 is CASSRQRRAGYNEQFF. The CDR3 coding sequence is TGTGCCAGCAGCCGGCAACGGCGGGCGGGGTACAATGAGCAGTTCTTC.

The rearrangement uses TRBV24-1 and TRBJ2-5, with D possibly matching TRBD1 (6 bases). Trimming took 3 bases from V and 2 from J, leaving 12 bases between them. Looked up from germline, CDR1 is KGHDR and CDR2 is SFDVKD. This CDR3 has 15 amino acids. CDR3 in DNA: TGTGCCACCAGTGATCCTAGACAGGTTCAAGAGACCCAGTACTTC. It encodes CATSDPRQVQETQYF.

The chain employs TRBV28 and TRBJ2-7; the D gene is possibly TRBD2 (5 bases). This CDR3 contains 16 residues. Germline-derived CDR1 and CDR2 are MDHEN and SYDVKM. V was cut by 7 bases and J by 2 bases, with 21 bases left in between. CDR3 DNA sequence: TGTGCCAGCATCCAAGGAGGTCAAGCTAAAGCCTACGAGCAGTACTTC. Amino acid sequence: CASIQGGQAKAYEQYF.

J is TRBJ1-1 and V is TRBV19, with D maybe TRBD1 (6 bases). CDR3 length: 16 amino acids. Looked up from germline, CDR1 is LNHDA and CDR2 is SQIVND (reference sequence). The ends were cut back, 5 bases at V and 1 base at J, with 17 bases in the middle. DNA for the CDR3: TGTGCCAGTAGTTCACAGGGATCGACGAGGAACACTGAAGCTTTCTTT. As protein: CASSSQGSTRNTEAFF.

V and J are TRBV9 and TRBJ1-5, with D perhaps matching TRBD1 (5 bases). The V gene lost 4 bases and the J gene lost 0 bases, with 17 bases spanning the gap. Looked up from germline, CDR1 is SGDLS and CDR2 is YYNGEE. This CDR3 spans 17 amino acids. The CDR3 sequence is CASSPGDGTYSNQPQHF. The CDR3 DNA reads TGTGCCAGCAGCCCGGGGGACGGAACCTATAGCAATCAGCCCCAGCATTTT.

The rearrangement links TRBV3-1 (or the pseudogene TRBV3-2) to TRBJ2-7, with 10 bases matching TRBD1. After removal of 4 bases from V and 10 bases from J, the junction contained 4 bases not matched to a gene. CDR1 LGHDT and CDR2 YNNKEL come from the germline V gene (reference sequence). The CDR3 is made up of 12 amino acids. This CDR3 reads CASSPGTGAQYF. DNA for the CDR3: TGTGCCAGCAGCCCCGGGACAGGGGCCCAGTACTTC.

The chain joins TRBV30 to TRBJ2-7; tentative D call: TRBD1 (6 bases). V was trimmed by 2 bases and J by 6 bases, leaving 11 bases between them. Germline values: CDR1 GTSNPN, CDR2 SVGIG (reference sequence). This CDR3 is 12 amino acids long. The CDR3, as DNA: TGTGCCTGGAGTCAACAGGGTCTCGAGCAGTACTTC. Its protein product is CAWSQQGLEQYF.

This chain connects TRBV7-9 to TRBJ2-7, with 7 bases matching TRBD1. The germline gives CDR1 SEHNR, CDR2 FQNEAQ (reference sequence). There are 15 residues in the CDR3. J was trimmed by 2 bases and V by 1 base; bases with no gene match: 5. The CDR3 is CASSLGETGTYEQYF. The CDR3 coding sequence is TGTGCCAGCAGCTTAGGGGAGACAGGGACCTACGAGCAGTACTTC.

In this sample, this clone turned up a few times. The V and J genes are TRBV2 and TRBJ2-5; the match to TRBD2 covers 7 bases. The CDR3 loop spans 17 amino acids. Germline-derived CDR1 and CDR2 are SNHLY and FYNNEI. Germline trimming cut 4 bases from V and 2 bases from J; bases unmatched to any gene: 13. The CDR3 sequence is CASSGLPWTSRQETQYF. The CDR3, as DNA: TGTGCCAGCAGTGGATTACCCTGGACTAGTAGACAAGAGACCCAGTACTTC.

The chain uses TRBV7-9 and TRBJ2-2; tentative D call: TRBD2 (5 bases). Trimming cost V 5 bases and J 4 bases, with 14 bases left between them. Germline lookup yields CDR1 SEHNR and CDR2 FQNEAQ (reference sequence). The CDR3 spans 15 residues. CDR3 nucleotides: TGTGCCAGCAGCAGTACCGGGGATTTCACCGGGGAGCTGTTTTTT. It codes for CASSSTGDFTGELFF.

V usage is TRBV19 and J usage is TRBJ2-4; the match to TRBD2 covers 10 bases. The V segment lost 5 bases and the J segment 1 base; nucleotides outside the gene matches: 5. The CDR3 loop spans 16 amino acids. Germline V gene sequence: CDR1 LNHDA, CDR2 SQIVND (reference sequence). CDR3 residues: CASSPLAGEAKNIQYF. The CDR3, as DNA: TGTGCCAGTAGTCCCCTAGCGGGAGAGGCCAAAAACATTCAGTACTTC. Using reference TRBV19 and TRBJ2-4 for the parts outside the CDR3, the full variable domain is DGGITQSPKYLFRKEGQNVTLSCEQNLNHDAMYWYRQDPGQGLRLIYYSQIVNDFQKGDIAEGYSVSREKKESFPLTVTSAQKNPTAFYLCASSPLAGEAKNIQYFGAGTRLSVL.

This clone was observed a handful of times. This chain links TRBV6-5 with TRBJ2-7; D remains unclear. This CDR3 comprises 14 residues. Trimming cost V 7 bases and J 0 bases, with 13 bases left between them. Germline loops: CDR1 MNHEY, CDR2 SVGAGI. The CDR3 DNA sequence: TGTGCCAGCACTACGAACCCCGCCTCCTACGAGCAGTACTTC. Amino acids: CASTTNPASYEQYF.

The rearrangement uses TRBV11-2 and TRBJ2-3, with D tentatively TRBD1 (6 bases). The CDR3 spans 14 residues. Germline CDR1 reads SGHAT; CDR2 reads FQNNGV. Trimming stripped 4 bases from V and 5 bases from J, with 13 bases between. The CDR3: CASSSSTGGDTQYF. DNA for the CDR3: TGTGCCAGCAGCTCGTCGACAGGAGGAGATACGCAGTATTTT.

This clone was counted only a few times. In nucleotides, the CDR3 is TGTGCCAGCAGCTCAATATCGGGACAGGACGCCTACGAGCAGTACTTC. Its protein product is CASSSISGQDAYEQYF. The rearrangement joins TRBV11-2 to TRBJ2-7, with 8 nucleotides matching TRBD1. The V segment lost 4 bases and the J segment 2 bases; nucleotides outside the gene matches: 10. The CDR3 is 16 residues long. Germline V gene data show CDR1 as SGHAT and CDR2 as FQNNGV.

The rearrangement uses TRBV6-5 and TRBJ2-5; TRBD1 matches at 8 bases. Trimming removed 6 bases from V and 4 bases from J; junction bases left unmatched: 10. The CDR3 covers 15 residues. In germline, CDR1 is MNHEY, CDR2 SVGAGI. This chain's CDR3 is CASRSDRGGGETQYF. The DNA for the CDR3 is TGTGCCAGCAGGTCCGACAGGGGCGGAGGAGAGACCCAGTACTTC.

A note on this clone: The junction departs from the called germline gene at one end, perhaps through a read error. This sequence joins TRBV7-2 and TRBJ2-7, with 9 nucleotides matching TRBD2. Germline-derived CDR1 and CDR2 are SGHTA and FQGNSA. The CDR3 covers 16 residues. The DNA of the CDR3 is TGTGCCAGCAACTTAGGGGGTAGCGGGAGCACTTACGAGCAGTACTTC. Amino acid sequence: CASNLGGSGSTYEQYF.

The rearrangement uses TRBV6-6 and TRBJ1-2; D uncertain. Germline V lookup: CDR1 MNHNY, CDR2 SVGAGI (reference sequence). CDR3 length equals 12 residues. With 6 bases removed from V and 5 bases from J, the gap between germline ends came to 10 bases. CDR3 loop: CASRSGDYGYTF. For the CDR3, the DNA is TGTGCCAGCAGATCCGGAGATTATGGCTACACCTTC.